The rows below give T cell receptor beta chains drawn from one sample of a study of control samples from healthy donors and cancer patients. The method was immunoSEQ multiplex PCR; TCRdb's version includes in-frame clones alone and lacks a portion of them. The data hold about 110,000 clones, with around nine tenths observed a single time. The specimen sequenced was blood. The origin of the receptors is a human donor in good health. The donor label of this sample is uncertain. Each CDR3 is given with its conserved first and last residue. The D gene is left open where the match is weak. The listing skips clone size in some rows; elsewhere it reads once, few, many or a size class.

size	V	J	D	DNA	CDR3
-	TRBV28	TRBJ2-7	-	TGTGCCAGCAGTTCGGGGCAGAGCTCCTACGAGCAGTACTTC	CASSSGQSSYEQYF
once	TRBV24-1	TRBJ2-5	-	TGTGCCACCAGTGACCCTGACAGAAAACAAGAGACCCAGTACTTC	CATSDPDRKQETQYF
-	TRBV7-7	TRBJ2-1	TRBD1	TGTGCCAGCAGCAGACGATTGACAGGGACCAATGAGCAGTTCTTC	CASSRRLTGTNEQFF
-	TRBV27	TRBJ1-4	TRBD1	TGTGCCAGCAGTCCCGGGACAGGGAAGCGTGAAAAACTGTTTTTT	CASSPGTGKREKLFF
-	TRBV19	TRBJ2-7	TRBD1	TGTGCCAGTAGTATAGGGGACAGCTCCTACGAGCAGTACTTC	CASSIGDSSYEQYF
-	TRBV14	TRBJ2-7	-	TGTGCCAGCAGCCAATCGCGAGAGCAGTACTTC	CASSQSREQYF
-	TRBV30	TRBJ2-7	-	TGTGCCTGGATGCGGGACTCTAGCGCCTACGAGCAGTACTTC	CAWMRDSSAYEQYF
-	TRBV5-6	TRBJ1-5	-	TGTGCCAGCAGCGTTCCAGGTCAGCCCCAGCATTTT	CASSVPGQPQHF
-	TRBV5-6	TRBJ2-3	-	TGTGCCAGCAGGTCAATATCGACAAGCACAGATACGCAGTATTTT	CASRSISTSTDTQYF
-	TRBV5-6	TRBJ1-3	-	TGTGCCAGCAGCTTGGAAGGGCGCTCTGGAAACACCATATATTTT	CASSLEGRSGNTIYF
once	TRBV12-3/TRBV12-4	TRBJ2-5	-	TGTGCCAGCAGTTTAAAGGGGACCCAGTACTTC	CASSLKGTQYF
-	TRBV18	TRBJ1-2	-	TGTGCCAGCTCACCAGACGGGCTCTATGGCTACACCTTC	CASSPDGLYGYTF
few	TRBV6-4	TRBJ1-3	-	TGTGCCAGCAGTGACTCTAACCTCTACTCTGGAAACACCATATATTTT	CASSDSNLYSGNTIYF
-	TRBV10-3	TRBJ1-5	-	TGTGCCATCAGTGAGTCAGGGGCGCAGGGTCAGCCCCAGCATTTT	CAISESGAQGQPQHF
-	TRBV30	TRBJ1-2	-	TGTGCCTGGAGCGGCGGGGGCGGCTACACCTTC	CAWSGGGGYTF
-	TRBV9	TRBJ2-1	TRBD2	TGTGCCAGCAGCGATCGACTAGCGGGGGGGAAGTCCTACAATGAGCAGTTCTTC	CASSDRLAGGKSYNEQFF
few	TRBV4-3	TRBJ2-2	-	TGCGCCAGCAGCCCACAGTTGGGGAACACCGGGGAGCTGTTTTTT	CASSPQLGNTGELFF
-	TRBV11-3	TRBJ2-7	-	TGTGCCAGCAGCCGTGGGGCAGGTAGCTACGAGCAGTACTTC	CASSRGAGSYEQYF
-	TRBV3-1/TRBV3-2	TRBJ2-7	TRBD2	TGTGCCAGCAGCCGAGCGGGGAGACACGAGCAGTACTTC	CASSRAGRHEQYF
few	TRBV19	TRBJ1-5	-	TGTGCCAGTAGTTTCTCTCCGGTCCCTAGCAATCAGCCCCAGCATTTT	CASSFSPVPSNQPQHF
-	TRBV5-5	TRBJ2-3	-	TGTGCCAGCAGCTTGGCCCCGGCGGGGGCCAACACAGATACGCAGTATTTT	CASSLAPAGANTDTQYF
-	TRBV4-2	TRBJ2-5	-	TGTGCCAGCAGCCAAGAGGTGGGCGAGGAGACCCAGTACTTC	CASSQEVGEETQYF
once	TRBV2	TRBJ2-5	-	TGTGCCAGCAGTGAATCGCAGGGAGGCCAAGAGACCCAGTACTTC	CASSESQGGQETQYF
-	TRBV28	TRBJ1-1	-	TGTGCCAGCAGCCCTGGGGGGGGTACGAACACTGAAGCTTTCTTT	CASSPGGGTNTEAFF
-	TRBV7-9	TRBJ1-3	-	TGTGCCAGCAGCGGGGGGACTGTCTCTGGAAACACCATATATTTT	CASSGGTVSGNTIYF
-	TRBV5-6	TRBJ1-6	-	TGTGCCAGCAGCTCCTATGGGGTTCCTAATTCACCCCTCCACTTT	CASSSYGVPNSPLHF
-	TRBV12-3/TRBV12-4	TRBJ2-7	-	TGTGCCAGCAGTTCAAACTACGAGCAGTACTTC	CASSSNYEQYF
-	TRBV27	TRBJ1-5	TRBD1	TGTGCCAGCAGTTACAGGGGACTCAGTCAGCCCCAGCATTTT	CASSYRGLSQPQHF
-	TRBV4-2	TRBJ2-2	-	TGTGCCAGCAGCCTACTACAGGAGAACACCGGGGAGCTGTTTTTT	CASSLLQENTGELFF
-	TRBV7-8	TRBJ1-2	TRBD1	TGTGCCAGCAGCTTAGAGAGGACAGGGGGACACTATGGCTACACCTTC	CASSLERTGGHYGYTF
-	TRBV10-1	TRBJ2-1	-	TGCGCCAGCACACAGGCCCGGACAGCCCTTGACAATGAGCAGTTCTTC	CASTQARTALDNEQFF
-	TRBV24-1	TRBJ2-1	TRBD1	TGTGCCACCAGTGATCCAAGACAGGGAGTTTACAATGAGCAGTTCTTC	CATSDPRQGVYNEQFF
-	TRBV10-3	TRBJ1-6	-	TGTGCCATCAGTGAGAACAGCACCCTCCACTTT	CAISENSTLHF
-	TRBV6-7	TRBJ1-1	-	TGTGCCAGCAGTTACTCCGGCACTAACCCTGAAGCTTTCTTT	CASSYSGTNPEAFF
few	TRBV19	TRBJ1-3	-	TGTGCCAGTAGTATTCGGGGGGCAGCCTCTGGAAACACCATATATTTT	CASSIRGAASGNTIYF
-	TRBV29-1	TRBJ2-1	TRBD2	TGCAGCGCCGGACTAGCGGGGGGGTACAATGAGCAGTTCTTC	CSAGLAGGYNEQFF
-	TRBV12-5	TRBJ1-5	TRBD1	TGTGCTAGTGGTTTGGTACAGGGGGCGGGGGGCTTGGACAATCAGCCCCAGCATTTT	CASGLVQGAGGLDNQPQHF
-	TRBV12-3/TRBV12-4	TRBJ1-2	TRBD1	TGTGCCAGCAGTGGACAGGGAGCCTATGGCTACACCTTC	CASSGQGAYGYTF
-	TRBV24-1	TRBJ1-2	-	TGTGCCACCAGTGACCCCGCAACGGGTAGAAACTATGGCTACACCTTC	CATSDPATGRNYGYTF
-	TRBV5-4	TRBJ1-2	-	TGTGCCAGCAGCTTGAAATCTAACTATGGCTACACCTTC	CASSLKSNYGYTF
-	TRBV2	TRBJ1-5	-	TGTGCCAGCAGTGAGTTCAGGTCAGATCAGCCCCAGCATTTT	CASSEFRSDQPQHF
-	TRBV5-1	TRBJ2-2	-	TGCGCCAGCAGCGAGAACACCGGGGAGCTGTTTTTT	CASSENTGELFF
-	TRBV6-2/TRBV6-3	TRBJ1-1	TRBD1	TGTGCCAGCAGTTCTCCCCGGGACAGGGGGCTATATTCTGAAGCTTTCTTT	CASSSPRDRGLYSEAFF